This T cell receptor beta chain emerged from a study of T cell changes during pregnancy in multiple sclerosis. From germline, CDR1 is SQVTM and CDR2 ANQGSEA. Trimming at V came to 5 bases and at J to 2 bases, leaving 3 bases not matched to a gene. The CDR3 covers 12 residues. TCRdb's copy holds only in-frame clones and misses some; the assay was immunoSEQ multiplex PCR. The profile shows approximately 48,000 clones, 94% of them singletons. The material sequenced was CD8+ T cells from peripheral blood mononuclear cells, taken before pregnancy. The sequence was obtained from a female donor with multiple sclerosis, enrolled in a pregnancy study. V is TRBV29-1 and J is TRBJ2-7; TRBD1 matches 7 bases. In DNA form, the CDR3 reads TGCAGCGTTATTACAGGGGCCTACGAGCAGTACTTC. Translating gives CSVITGAYEQYF.